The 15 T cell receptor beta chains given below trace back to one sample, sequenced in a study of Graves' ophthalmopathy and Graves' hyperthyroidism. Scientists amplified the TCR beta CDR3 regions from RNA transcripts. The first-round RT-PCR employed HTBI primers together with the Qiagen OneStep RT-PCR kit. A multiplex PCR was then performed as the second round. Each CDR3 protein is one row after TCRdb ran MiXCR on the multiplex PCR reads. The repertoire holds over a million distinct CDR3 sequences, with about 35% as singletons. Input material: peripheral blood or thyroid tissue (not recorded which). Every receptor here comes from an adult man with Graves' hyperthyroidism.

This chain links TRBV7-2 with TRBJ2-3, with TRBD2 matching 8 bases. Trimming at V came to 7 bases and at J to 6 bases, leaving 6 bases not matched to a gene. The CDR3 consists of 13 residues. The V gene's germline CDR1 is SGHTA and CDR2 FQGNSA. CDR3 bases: TGTGCCAGCATCCGGGGGGGGGGCGATACGCAGTATTTT. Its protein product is CASIRGGGDTQYF.

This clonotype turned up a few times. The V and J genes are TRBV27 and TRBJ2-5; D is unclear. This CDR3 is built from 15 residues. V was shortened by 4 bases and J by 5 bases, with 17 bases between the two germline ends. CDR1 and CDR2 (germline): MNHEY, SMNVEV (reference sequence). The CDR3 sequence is CASSYLGVEVETQYF. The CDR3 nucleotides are TGTGCCAGCAGTTATCTGGGTGTGGAAGTGGAGACCCAGTACTTC.

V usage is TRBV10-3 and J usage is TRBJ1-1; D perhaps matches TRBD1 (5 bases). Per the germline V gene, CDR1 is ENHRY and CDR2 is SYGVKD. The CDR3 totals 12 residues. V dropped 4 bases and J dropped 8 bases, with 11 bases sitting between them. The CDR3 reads CAISGGETEAFF. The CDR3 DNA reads TGTGCCATCAGTGGGGGGGAGACGGAAGCTTTCTTT.

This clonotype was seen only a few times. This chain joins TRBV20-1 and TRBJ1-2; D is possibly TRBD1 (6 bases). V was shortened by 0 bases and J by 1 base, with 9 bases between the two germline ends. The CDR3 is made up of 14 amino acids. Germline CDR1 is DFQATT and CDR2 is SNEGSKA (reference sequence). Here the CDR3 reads CSARDRQVNYGYTF. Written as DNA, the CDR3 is TGCAGTGCTAGAGATAGACAGGTTAACTATGGCTACACCTTC.

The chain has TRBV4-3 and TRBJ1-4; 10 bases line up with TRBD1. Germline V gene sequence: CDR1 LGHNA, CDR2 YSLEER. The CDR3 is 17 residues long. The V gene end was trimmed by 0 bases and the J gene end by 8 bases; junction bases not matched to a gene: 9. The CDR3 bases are TGCGCCAGCAGCCAAGAGAGAGGACAGGGGGTGCGGGAAAAACTGTTTTTT. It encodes CASSQERGQGVREKLFF.

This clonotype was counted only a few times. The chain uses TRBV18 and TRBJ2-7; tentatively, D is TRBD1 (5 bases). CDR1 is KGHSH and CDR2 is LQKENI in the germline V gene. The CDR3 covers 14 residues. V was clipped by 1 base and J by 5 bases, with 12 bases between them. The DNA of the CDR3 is TGTGCCAGCTCACCACGTATCCAGGGCGACGAGCAGTACTTC. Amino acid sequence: CASSPRIQGDEQYF.

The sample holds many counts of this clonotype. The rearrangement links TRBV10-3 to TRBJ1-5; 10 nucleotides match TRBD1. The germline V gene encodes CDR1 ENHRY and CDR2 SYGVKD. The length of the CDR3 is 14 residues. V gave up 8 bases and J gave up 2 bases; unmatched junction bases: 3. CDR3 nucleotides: TGTGCCATCTCGGGGACAGGGGGCAATCAGCCCCAGCATTTT. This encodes CAISGTGGNQPQHF.

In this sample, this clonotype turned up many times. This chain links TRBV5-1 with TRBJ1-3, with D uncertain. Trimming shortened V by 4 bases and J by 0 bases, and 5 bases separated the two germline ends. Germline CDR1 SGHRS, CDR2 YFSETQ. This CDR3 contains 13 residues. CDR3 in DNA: TGCGCCAGCAGCCGGATCTCTGGAAACACCATATATTTT. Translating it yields CASSRISGNTIYF.

The CDR3 region has the DNA TGTGCCAGCAACCTAGGACTAGGTCTCTACAATGAGCAGTTCTTC. This codes for CASNLGLGLYNEQFF. The gene calls are TRBV7-2 and TRBJ2-1; 7 bases line up with TRBD2. The CDR3 loop spans 15 amino acids. V lost 7 bases, J lost 3 bases, and 9 bases stayed unmatched. Germline V CDR1 and CDR2: SGHTA, FQGNSA.

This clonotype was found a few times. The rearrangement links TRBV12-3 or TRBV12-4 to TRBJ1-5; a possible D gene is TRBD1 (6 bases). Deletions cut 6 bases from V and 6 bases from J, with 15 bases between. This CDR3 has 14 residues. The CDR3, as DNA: TGTGCCAGCAGCCGTTACAGGGTTGGTCAGCCCCAGCATTTT. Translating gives CASSRYRVGQPQHF.

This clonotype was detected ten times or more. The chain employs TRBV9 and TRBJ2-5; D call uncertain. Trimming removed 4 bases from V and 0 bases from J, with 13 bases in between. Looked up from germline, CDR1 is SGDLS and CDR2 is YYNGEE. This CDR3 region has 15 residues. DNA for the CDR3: TGTGCCAGCAGCCTAGATGGACGGAACCAAGAGACCCAGTACTTC. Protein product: CASSLDGRNQETQYF.

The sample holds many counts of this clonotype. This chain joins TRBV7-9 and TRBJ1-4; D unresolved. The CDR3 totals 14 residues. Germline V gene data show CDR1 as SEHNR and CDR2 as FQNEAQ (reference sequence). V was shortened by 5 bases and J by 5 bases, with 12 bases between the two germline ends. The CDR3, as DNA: TGTGCCAGCAGCCCGGGAGGCCCAAATGAAAAACTGTTTTTT. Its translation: CASSPGGPNEKLFF.

The CDR3 loop reads CASSYSGTGTFYEQYF. As DNA, the CDR3 is TGTGCCAGCAGTTACTCCGGGACAGGGACATTCTACGAGCAGTACTTC. The rearrangement uses TRBV25-1 and TRBJ2-7, with 9 positions matching TRBD1. The CDR3 is made up of 16 amino acids. The germline CDR1 and CDR2 sequences are MGHDK and SYGVNS. Trimming cost V 5 bases and J 3 bases; bases outside gene matches: 11.

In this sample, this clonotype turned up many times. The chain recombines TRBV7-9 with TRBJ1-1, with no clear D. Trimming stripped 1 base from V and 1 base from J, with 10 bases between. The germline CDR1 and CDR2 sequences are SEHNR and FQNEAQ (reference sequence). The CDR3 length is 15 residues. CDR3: CASSLEAAENTEAFF. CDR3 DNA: TGTGCCAGCAGCTTAGAGGCAGCCGAGAACACTGAAGCTTTCTTT.

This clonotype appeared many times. CDR3 region: CASSKDQPQHF. In nucleotides, the CDR3 is TGTGCCAGCAGTAAAGATCAGCCCCAGCATTTT. The gene calls are TRBV25-1 and TRBJ1-5, with D unresolved. CDR1 and CDR2 (germline): MGHDK, SYGVNS. The CDR3 runs 11 residues. With 5 bases removed from V and 5 bases from J, the gap between germline ends came to 4 bases.